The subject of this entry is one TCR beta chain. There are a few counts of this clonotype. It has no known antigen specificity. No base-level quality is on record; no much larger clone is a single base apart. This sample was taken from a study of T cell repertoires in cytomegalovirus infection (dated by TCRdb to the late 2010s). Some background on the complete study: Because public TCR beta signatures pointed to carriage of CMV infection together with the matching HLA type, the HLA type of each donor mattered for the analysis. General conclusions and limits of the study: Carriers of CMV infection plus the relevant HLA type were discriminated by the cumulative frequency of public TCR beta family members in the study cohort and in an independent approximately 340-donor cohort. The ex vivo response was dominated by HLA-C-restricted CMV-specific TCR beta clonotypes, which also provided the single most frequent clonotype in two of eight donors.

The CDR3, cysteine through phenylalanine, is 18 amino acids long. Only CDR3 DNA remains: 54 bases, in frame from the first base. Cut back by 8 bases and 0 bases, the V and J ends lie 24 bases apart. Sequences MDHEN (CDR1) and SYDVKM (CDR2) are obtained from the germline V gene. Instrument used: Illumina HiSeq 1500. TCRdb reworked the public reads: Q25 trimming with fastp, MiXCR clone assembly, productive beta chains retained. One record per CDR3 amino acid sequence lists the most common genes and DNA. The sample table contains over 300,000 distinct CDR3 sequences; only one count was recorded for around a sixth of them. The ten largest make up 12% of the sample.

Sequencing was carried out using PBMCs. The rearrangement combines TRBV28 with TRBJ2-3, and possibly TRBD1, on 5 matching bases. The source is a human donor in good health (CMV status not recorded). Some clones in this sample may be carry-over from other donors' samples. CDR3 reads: CASGGASLGRISTDTQYF. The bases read TGTGCCAGCGGTGGAGCTTCCTTGGGGCGTATTAGCACAGATACGCAGTATTTT. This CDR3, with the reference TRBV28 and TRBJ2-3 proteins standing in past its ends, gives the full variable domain DVKVTQSSRYLVKRTGEKVFLECVQDMDHENMFWYRQDPGLGLRLIYFSYDVKMKEKGDIPEGYSVSREKKERFSLILESASTNQTSMYLCASGGASLGRISTDTQYFGPGTRLTVL.